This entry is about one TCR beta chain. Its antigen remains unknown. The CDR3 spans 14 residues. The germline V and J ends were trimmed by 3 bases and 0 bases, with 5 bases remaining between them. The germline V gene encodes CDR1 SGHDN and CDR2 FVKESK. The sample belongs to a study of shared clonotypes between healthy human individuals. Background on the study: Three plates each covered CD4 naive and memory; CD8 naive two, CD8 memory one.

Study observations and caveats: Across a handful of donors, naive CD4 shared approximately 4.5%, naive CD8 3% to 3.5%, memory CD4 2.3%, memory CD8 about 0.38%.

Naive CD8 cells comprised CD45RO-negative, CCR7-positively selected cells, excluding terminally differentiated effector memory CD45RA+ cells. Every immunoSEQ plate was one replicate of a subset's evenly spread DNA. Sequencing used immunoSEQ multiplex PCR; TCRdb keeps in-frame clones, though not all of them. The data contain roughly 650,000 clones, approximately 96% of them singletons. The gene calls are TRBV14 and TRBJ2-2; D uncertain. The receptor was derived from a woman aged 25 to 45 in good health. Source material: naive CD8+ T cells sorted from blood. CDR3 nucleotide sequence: TGTGCCAGCAGCCAGGACCCGAACACCGGGGAGCTGTTTTTT. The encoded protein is CASSQDPNTGELFF.